This TCR beta chain was identified in a study of blood T cell repertoires in COVID-19. Turning to the study itself: The origin of the acute and convalescent COVID-19 samples was the United States, Italy and Spain.

TCRdb's copy holds only in-frame clones and misses some; the assay was immunoSEQ multiplex PCR. The sample lists under 250,000 clones, under 90% occurring once. J lost 7 bases, V lost 3 bases, and 8 bases had no gene match. The germline V gene has CDR1 KGHSH and CDR2 LQKENI. The CDR3 has 14 residues. Sequencing used peripheral blood. This clonotype was obtained from a man in his sixties who had recovered from COVID-19. V gene TRBV18 combines with J gene TRBJ1-2; 7 bases are a match to TRBD1. CDR3 sequence reads: CASSPGTANLGYTF. CDR3 bases: TGTGCCAGCTCACCCGGGACAGCAAATCTTGGCTACACCTTC.